Following are 31 T cell receptor beta chains from one sample sequenced in a study of cytomegalovirus exposure and HLA in healthy donors (dated by TCRdb to the late 2010s). The library was built by means of the immunoSEQ multiplex PCR assay. TCRdb carries this immuneACCESS record with in-frame sequences only. Its versions omit some clonotypes, under half of them owing to an unresolved V gene in the studies checked, with the rest unexplained. In this sample the table shows about 88,000 clones, approximately 88% of which occur a single time. In total, the top ten clones hold 9% to 13% of the sample. The sample taken for sequencing was PBMCs. These receptors came from a woman aged 18-29 years in good health and CMV-seropositive.

V and J are TRBV19 and TRBJ2-5, with a tentative D call TRBD1 (6 bases). This CDR3 has 16 amino acids. V gave up 3 bases and J gave up 3 bases, with 17 bases separating them. The germline V gene encodes CDR1 LNHDA and CDR2 SQIVND (reference sequence). The CDR3 region is CASSISGHGNKETQYF. The CDR3 coding sequence is TGTGCCAGTAGTATTTCGGGACACGGGAATAAAGAGACCCAGTACTTC.

J is TRBJ1-1 and V is TRBV27, with a tentative D call TRBD1 (5 bases). The CDR3 consists of 14 residues. Trimming pared 5 bases from V and 3 bases from J, leaving 13 bases between. The germline gives CDR1 MNHEY, CDR2 SMNVEV (reference sequence). The CDR3 is CASSPRALDTEAFF. Written as DNA, the CDR3 is TGTGCCAGCAGTCCCAGGGCGCTAGACACTGAAGCTTTCTTT.

The gene calls are TRBV18 and TRBJ2-5; possibly TRBD1 for D (5 bases). Looked up from germline, CDR1 is KGHSH and CDR2 is LQKENI. The CDR3 covers 14 residues. Trimming took off 4 bases at V and 2 bases at J, with 11 bases between the two ends. CDR3 nucleotides: TGTGCCAGCTCACTAGGGGCAGGGCAAGAGACCCAGTACTTC. This gives the protein CASSLGAGQETQYF. The variable domain in full, completed from reference TRBV18 and TRBJ2-5, reads NAGVMQNPRHLVRRRGQEARLRCSPMKGHSHVYWYRQLPEEGLKFMVYLQKENIIDESGMPKERFSAEFPKEGPSILRIQQVVRGDSAAYFCASSLGAGQETQYFGPGTRLLVL.

The chain is built from TRBV4-3 and TRBJ1-1; tentative D call: TRBD1 (5 bases). The CDR3 spans 14 residues. Trimming took off 0 bases at V and 5 bases at J, with 10 bases between the two ends. CDR1 is LGHNA and CDR2 is YSLEER in the germline V gene. CDR3 region: CASSQEDGGTEAFF. CDR3 in DNA: TGCGCCAGCAGCCAAGAGGACGGGGGGACTGAAGCTTTCTTT.

The J gene is TRBJ2-2, the V gene TRBV25-1; 11 bases match TRBD2. In germline, CDR1 is MGHDK, CDR2 SYGVNS. Losses at the gene ends were 6 bases for V and 2 bases for J; bases not matched to a gene: 5. CDR3 size: 16 residues. CDR3 nucleotides: TGTGCCAGCAGAACAGGGACTAGCGGAAACACCGGGGAGCTGTTTTTT. Its protein is CASRTGTSGNTGELFF.

This chain joins TRBV7-2 and TRBJ2-7; 13 positions match TRBD2. The junction had 7 bases not matched to a gene; V was cut back by 2 bases and J by 0 bases. Germline-derived CDR1 and CDR2 are SGHTA and FQGNSA. The CDR3 runs to 18 residues. CDR3 sequence reads: CASSLTSGGAFVSYEQYF. The CDR3 DNA reads TGTGCCAGCAGCTTAACTAGCGGGGGGGCTTTTGTCTCCTACGAGCAGTACTTC.

V usage is TRBV6-6 and J usage is TRBJ2-4; D is possibly TRBD1 (5 bases). This CDR3 comprises 15 residues. V shed 0 bases and J shed 2 bases, with 8 bases lying between them. Per germline, CDR1 MNHNY and CDR2 SVGAGI (reference sequence). CDR3 in DNA: TGTGCCAGCAGTTACTCAGGGGATTCCAAAAACATTCAGTACTTC. Its protein product is CASSYSGDSKNIQYF.

The V call is TRBV2, the J call TRBJ2-6; 9 positions match TRBD2. There are 16 residues in the CDR3. V lost 6 bases, J lost 4 bases, and 7 bases stayed unmatched. Germline V gives CDR1 SNHLY, CDR2 FYNNEI. CDR3 in amino acids: CASRQRGGAGANVLTF. The CDR3 coding sequence is TGTGCCAGCAGACAACGCGGGGGGGCGGGGGCCAACGTCCTGACTTTC.

This clone was picked up one time. The chain combines TRBV5-1 with TRBJ2-2; D call uncertain. Trimming took off 5 bases at V and 0 bases at J, with 11 bases between the two ends. The CDR3 runs 15 residues. Germline loops: CDR1 SGHRS, CDR2 YFSETQ. DNA for the CDR3: TGCGCCAGCAGAGTTGCGAGATCGAACACCGGGGAGCTGTTTTTT. This codes for CASRVARSNTGELFF.

The chain uses TRBV11-3 and TRBJ2-1; D may be TRBD1 (5 bases). The CDR3 sequence is 14 residues long. Trimming stripped 1 base from V and 7 bases from J, with 11 bases between. Germline-derived CDR1 and CDR2 are SGHNT and YENEEA. CDR3: CASSLGGTRNEQFF. In DNA, the CDR3 is TGTGCCAGCAGCTTAGGGGGCACGAGGAATGAGCAGTTCTTC.

The V call is TRBV4-1, the J call TRBJ1-6; 9 nucleotides align to TRBD1. Germline-derived CDR1 and CDR2 are MGHRA and YSYEKL. CDR3 size: 17 residues. With 7 bases clipped from V and 14 bases from J, the junction kept 21 bases outside the gene matches. The CDR3 coding sequence is TGCGCCAGCAAACAAAGCGAGTGGGGACAGGGCTCTGGTTCCCTCCACTTT. This codes for CASKQSEWGQGSGSLHF.

This clone was seen just once. The chain joins TRBV4-1 to TRBJ1-1, with D perhaps matching TRBD1 (6 bases). V lost 3 bases and J lost 1, with 9 bases in between. Germline V gene lookup returns CDR1 MGHRA and CDR2 YSYEKL. The CDR3 totals 14 residues. CDR3 coding DNA: TGCGCCAGCAGCCATTCAGGGGCGAACACTGAAGCTTTCTTT. Translated, it gives CASSHSGANTEAFF.

The chain combines TRBV5-1 with TRBJ2-7; D gene uncertain. The germline V gene has CDR1 SGHRS and CDR2 YFSETQ. The V end was cut by 0 bases, the J end by 0 bases, with 13 bases between. The CDR3 is 16 residues long. The DNA for the CDR3 is TGCGCCAGCAGCTTGGCCCCGGGTACCACCTCCTACGAGCAGTACTTC. Residues: CASSLAPGTTSYEQYF.

This chain uses TRBV15 with TRBJ1-1; D gene ambiguous. The CDR3 contains 14 residues. Deletions cut 5 bases from V and 4 bases from J, with 14 bases between. Germline CDR1 and CDR2: LNHNV and YYDKDF (reference sequence). CDR3 sequence (DNA): TGTGCCACCAGCGACAATCGGGAAGTCACTGAAGCTTTCTTT. Its protein is CATSDNREVTEAFF.

The chain uses TRBV9 and TRBJ2-1; TRBD1 agrees at 9 bases. The length of the CDR3 is 15 residues. Germline V gene data show CDR1 as SGDLS and CDR2 as YYNGEE. V trimming: 3 bases; J trimming: 5 bases; junction bases outside the gene matches: 6. The CDR3 DNA follows: TGTGCCAGCAGCGCGCCCGGGACAGGGCACAATGAGCAGTTCTTC. As protein: CASSAPGTGHNEQFF.

The chain carries TRBV5-1 and TRBJ1-1; TRBD1 agrees at 8 bases. Germline loops: CDR1 SGHRS, CDR2 YFSETQ. V gave up 4 bases and J gave up 4 bases; unmatched junction bases: 6. The CDR3 contains 14 residues. CDR3 sequence: CASSIQGAVTEAFF. CDR3 sequence (DNA): TGCGCCAGCAGCATCCAGGGGGCTGTCACTGAAGCTTTCTTT.

In DNA, the CDR3 is TGTGCCAGCAGCCCCGGACAGGGGGCGCGTGAGACCCAGTACTTC. Its translation: CASSPGQGARETQYF. The chain couples TRBV5-8 to TRBJ2-5; 11 positions match TRBD1. CDR1 is SGHTS, CDR2 YDEGEE, per germline. The trim removed 4 bases at V and 5 bases at J, leaving 7 bases unmatched. This CDR3 region has 15 residues.

This chain links TRBV19 with TRBJ1-2; no clear D gene. CDR3 length equals 16 residues. The germline CDR1 and CDR2 sequences are LNHDA and SQIVND (reference sequence). The V and J ends lost 6 bases and 4 bases respectively, with 21 bases between them. The CDR3 nucleotides are TGTGCCAGTAGACCACTGGCCGGGAAGGGCCTCTATGGCTACACCTTC. This encodes CASRPLAGKGLYGYTF. Filled out from reference TRBV19 and TRBJ1-2, the complete variable domain reads DGGITQSPKYLFRKEGQNVTLSCEQNLNHDAMYWYRQDPGQGLRLIYYSQIVNDFQKGDIAEGYSVSREKKESFPLTVTSAQKNPTAFYLCASRPLAGKGLYGYTFGSGTRLTVV.

This rearrangement joins TRBV6-5 to TRBJ2-7; D remains ambiguous. The CDR3 has 13 residues. The germline V gene has CDR1 MNHEY and CDR2 SVGAGI. V lost 5 bases to trimming and J lost 1 base, with 9 bases between them. The CDR3 spells CASSPGFSYEQYF. The CDR3 nucleotides are TGTGCCAGCAGTCCCGGGTTTTCCTACGAGCAGTACTTC.

This clone has only one observation. This CDR3 is CAISDLGTGGGNQPQHF. For the CDR3, the DNA is TGTGCCATCAGCGACTTGGGGACAGGGGGCGGCAATCAGCCCCAGCATTTT. The chain uses TRBV10-3 and TRBJ1-5; 12 bases agree with TRBD1. J gave up 2 bases and V 6 bases, and 8 bases lay outside the gene matches. The germline CDR1 and CDR2 sequences are ENHRY and SYGVKD. The CDR3 length is 17 residues.

This clone was recorded only once. This rearrangement joins TRBV19 to TRBJ2-3, with 9 bases identical to TRBD2. CDR1 is LNHDA, CDR2 SQIVND, per germline (reference sequence). Losses at the gene ends were 3 bases for V and 3 bases for J; bases not matched to a gene: 7. The CDR3 is 16 residues long. This chain's CDR3 is CASSISAGGQTDTQYF. CDR3 DNA sequence: TGTGCCAGTAGTATCTCGGCGGGGGGGCAGACAGATACGCAGTATTTT.

The table lists this clone with many counts. The CDR3 loop reads CASSLSGGSTDTQYF. The CDR3 DNA sequence: TGTGCCAGCAGTCTTAGCGGGGGAAGCACAGATACGCAGTATTTT. The rearrangement uses TRBV2 and TRBJ2-3, with 9 bases aligning to TRBD2. The CDR3 runs 15 residues. The V gene end was trimmed by 5 bases and the J gene end by 0 bases; junction bases not matched to a gene: 3. Germline V gene sequence: CDR1 SNHLY, CDR2 FYNNEI.

The chain recombines TRBV28 with TRBJ2-1, with a tentative D call TRBD2 (6 bases). Germline V gene sequence: CDR1 MDHEN, CDR2 SYDVKM. Trimming pared 2 bases from V and 0 bases from J, leaving 8 bases between. This CDR3 has 15 amino acids. CDR3 sequence reads: CASSLMGGSYNEQFF. DNA of the CDR3: TGTGCCAGCAGTTTAATGGGGGGCTCCTACAATGAGCAGTTCTTC.

The CDR3 sequence: CASSQELMSGYTF. The DNA of the CDR3 is TGCGCCAGCAGCCAAGAGTTAATGAGTGGCTACACCTTC. The chain employs TRBV4-3 and TRBJ1-2; D is undetermined. The CDR3 is made up of 13 amino acids. From germline, CDR1 is LGHNA and CDR2 YSLEER. Between the trimmed V and J ends, which lost 0 bases and 7 bases, there was a span of 9 bases.

The chain employs TRBV5-1 and TRBJ2-1; 10 nucleotides match TRBD2. The CDR3 loop spans 15 amino acids. Germline V gives CDR1 SGHRS, CDR2 YFSETQ. The V segment lost 4 bases and the J segment 10 bases; nucleotides outside the gene matches: 11. CDR3 coding DNA: TGCGCCAGCAGCCCCACTAGCGGGGCCCCCGGCGAGCAGTTCTTC. Its translation is CASSPTSGAPGEQFF. The complete variable domain, with remaining parts taken from reference TRBV5-1 and TRBJ2-1, reads KAGVTQTPRYLIKTRGQQVTLSCSPISGHRSVSWYQQTPGQGLQFLFEYFSETQRNKGNFPGRFSGRQFSNSRSEMNVSTLELGDSALYLCASSPTSGAPGEQFFGPGTRLTVL.

The sample holds a few counts of this clone. J is TRBJ1-6 and V is TRBV2; D ambiguous. CDR3 length: 14 amino acids. From germline, CDR1 is SNHLY and CDR2 FYNNEI. V was cut by 3 bases and J by 2 bases, with 5 bases left in between. The CDR3 nucleotides are TGTGCCAGCAGTGAGGAGGCCTATAATTCACCCCTCCACTTT. Amino acid sequence: CASSEEAYNSPLHF.

V is TRBV9 and J is TRBJ1-3, with D tentatively TRBD1 (6 bases). V was trimmed by 2 bases and J by 0 bases, leaving 18 bases between them. Germline V CDR1 and CDR2: SGDLS, YYNGEE. This CDR3 has 18 residues. The CDR3 coding sequence is TGTGCCAGCAGCGTTACCACCGGGACACCGAGCTCTGGAAACACCATATATTTT. It specifies CASSVTTGTPSSGNTIYF.

The V gene is TRBV18, the J gene TRBJ2-5; TRBD2 matches at 15 bases. V was pared by 4 bases and J by 5 bases, with 8 bases of the junction left unmatched. Per germline, CDR1 KGHSH and CDR2 LQKENI. CDR3 size: 17 residues. CDR3 coding DNA: TGTGCCAGCTCACGGACTAGCGGGGGGGCCTTCGCTGAGACCCAGTACTTC. This codes for CASSRTSGGAFAETQYF.

This clone was recorded once. Here the CDR3 reads CASSPGTEYNSPLHF. Here the CDR3 DNA reads TGTGCCAGCAGCCCGGGGACAGAATATAATTCACCCCTCCACTTT. The rearrangement uses TRBV7-6 and TRBJ1-6; TRBD1 matches at 7 bases. This CDR3 has 15 amino acids. Germline V gene data show CDR1 as SGHVS and CDR2 as FNYEAQ. Trimming took 5 bases from V and 4 from J; bases not matched to a gene: 5.

This clone is a singleton in its sample. Here the CDR3 reads CASSADISITEAFF. Here the CDR3 DNA reads TGTGCCAGCAGCGCGGACATTAGTATAACTGAAGCTTTCTTT. The chain recombines TRBV9 with TRBJ1-1; tentatively, D is TRBD1 (5 bases). This CDR3 is built from 14 residues. Germline V lookup: CDR1 SGDLS, CDR2 YYNGEE. Deletions cut 3 bases from V and 5 bases from J, with 14 bases between.

CDR3 bases: TGTGCCATCAGTGAGTCGGGCGGAAGGGGTTACAATGAGCAGTTCTTC. Protein: CAISESGGRGYNEQFF. This chain connects TRBV10-3 to TRBJ2-1; D is perhaps TRBD1 (5 bases). This CDR3 is built from 16 residues. Per germline, CDR1 ENHRY and CDR2 SYGVKD. With 0 bases removed from V and 4 bases from J, the gap between germline ends came to 13 bases.